This T cell receptor beta chain derives from a study of T cell responses to AZD1222 COVID-19 vaccine. Clones were sequenced by immunoSEQ multiplex PCR, and TCRdb holds only the in-frame ones, with some missing. In the table there are tens of thousands of clones, 90% of which are singletons. The CDR3 is made up of 14 amino acids. The germline gives CDR1 MDHEN, CDR2 SYDVKM. The V and J ends lost 6 bases and 4 bases respectively, with 12 bases between them. Sequenced here: peripheral blood, sampled on day 0 of AZD1222 vaccination. The rearrangement uses TRBV28 and TRBJ1-4; D perhaps matches TRBD1 (5 bases). This clonotype was sampled from an adult in good health. Here the CDR3 reads CASRRDFYNEKLFF. Here the CDR3 DNA reads TGTGCCAGCAGGCGGGACTTTTATAATGAAAAACTGTTTTTT.